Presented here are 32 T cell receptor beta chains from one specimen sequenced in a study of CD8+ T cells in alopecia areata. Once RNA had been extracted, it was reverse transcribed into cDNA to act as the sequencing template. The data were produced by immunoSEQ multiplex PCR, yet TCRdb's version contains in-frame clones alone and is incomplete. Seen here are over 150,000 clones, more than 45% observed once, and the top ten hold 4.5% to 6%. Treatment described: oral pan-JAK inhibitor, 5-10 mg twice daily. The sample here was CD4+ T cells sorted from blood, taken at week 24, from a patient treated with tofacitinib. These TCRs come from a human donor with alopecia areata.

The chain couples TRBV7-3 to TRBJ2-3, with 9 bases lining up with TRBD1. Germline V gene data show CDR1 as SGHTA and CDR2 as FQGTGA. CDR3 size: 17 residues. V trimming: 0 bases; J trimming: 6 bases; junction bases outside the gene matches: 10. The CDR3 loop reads CASSLTRGDRESDTQYF. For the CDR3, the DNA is TGTGCCAGCAGCTTAACGAGAGGGGACAGGGAGTCCGATACGCAGTATTTT.

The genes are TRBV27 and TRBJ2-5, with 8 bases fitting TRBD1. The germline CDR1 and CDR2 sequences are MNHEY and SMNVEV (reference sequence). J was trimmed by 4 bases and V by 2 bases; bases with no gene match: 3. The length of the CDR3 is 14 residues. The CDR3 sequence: CASSLQGAGETQYF. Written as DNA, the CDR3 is TGTGCCAGCAGTTTACAGGGGGCTGGAGAGACCCAGTACTTC.

CDR3 residues: CAWSYARMIDYEQYF. Here the CDR3 DNA reads TGTGCCTGGAGTTACGCCCGGATGATCGACTACGAGCAGTACTTC. This chain joins TRBV30 and TRBJ2-5; D not certain. The J call may not be correct, given that the DNA end is closer to TRBJ2-7. In germline, CDR1 is GTSNPN, CDR2 SVGIG (reference sequence). This CDR3 has 15 amino acids.

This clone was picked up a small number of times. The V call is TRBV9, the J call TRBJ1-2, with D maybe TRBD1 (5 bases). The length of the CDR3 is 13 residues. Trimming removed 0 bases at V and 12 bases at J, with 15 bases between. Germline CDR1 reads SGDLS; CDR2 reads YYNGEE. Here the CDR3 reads CASSVAVSGDNTF. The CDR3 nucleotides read TGTGCCAGCAGCGTAGCGGTTTCGGGGGATAACACCTTC. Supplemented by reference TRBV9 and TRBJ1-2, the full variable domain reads DSGVTQTPKHLITATGQRVTLRCSPRSGDLSVYWYQQSLDQGLQFLIQYYNGEERAKGNILERFSAQQFPDLHSELNLSSLELGDSALYFCASSVAVSGDNTFGSGTRLTVV.

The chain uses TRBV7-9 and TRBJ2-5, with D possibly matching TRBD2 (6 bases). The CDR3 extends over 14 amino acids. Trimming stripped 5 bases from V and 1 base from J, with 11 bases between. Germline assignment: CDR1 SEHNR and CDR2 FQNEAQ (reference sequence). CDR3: CASSAGSLQETQYF. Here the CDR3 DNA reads TGTGCCAGCAGCGCGGGGAGCCTCCAAGAGACCCAGTACTTC.

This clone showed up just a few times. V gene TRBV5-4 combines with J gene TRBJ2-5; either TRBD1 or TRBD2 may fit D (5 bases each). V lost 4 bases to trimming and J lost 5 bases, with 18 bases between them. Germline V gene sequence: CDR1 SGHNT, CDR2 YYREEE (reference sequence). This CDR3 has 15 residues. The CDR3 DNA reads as TGTGCCAGCAGCCCCCTGGGGGTACGCGGGGAGACCCAGTACTTC. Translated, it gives CASSPLGVRGETQYF. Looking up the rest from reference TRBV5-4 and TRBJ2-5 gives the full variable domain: ETGVTQSPTHLIKTRGQQVTLRCSSQSGHNTVSWYQQALGQGPQFIFQYYREEENGRGNFPPRFSGLQFPNYSSELNVNALELDDSALYLCASSPLGVRGETQYFGPGTRLLVL.

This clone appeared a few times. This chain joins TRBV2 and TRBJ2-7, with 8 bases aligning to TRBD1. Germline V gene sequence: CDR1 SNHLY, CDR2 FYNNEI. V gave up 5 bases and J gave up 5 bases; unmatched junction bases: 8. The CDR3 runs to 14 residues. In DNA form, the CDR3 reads TGTGCCAGCAGTAGAGGACAGGGTGTCGACGAGCAGTACTTC. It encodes CASSRGQGVDEQYF.

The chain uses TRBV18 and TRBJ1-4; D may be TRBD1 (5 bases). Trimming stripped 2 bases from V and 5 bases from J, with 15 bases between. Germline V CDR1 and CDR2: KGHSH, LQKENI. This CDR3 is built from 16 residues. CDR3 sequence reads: CASSPVPGQRNEKLFF. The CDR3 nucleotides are TGTGCCAGCTCACCAGTCCCGGGGCAGCGGAATGAAAAACTGTTTTTT. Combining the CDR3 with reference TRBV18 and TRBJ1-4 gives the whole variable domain NAGVMQNPRHLVRRRGQEARLRCSPMKGHSHVYWYRQLPEEGLKFMVYLQKENIIDESGMPKERFSAEFPKEGPSILRIQQVVRGDSAAYFCASSPVPGQRNEKLFFGSGTQLSVL.

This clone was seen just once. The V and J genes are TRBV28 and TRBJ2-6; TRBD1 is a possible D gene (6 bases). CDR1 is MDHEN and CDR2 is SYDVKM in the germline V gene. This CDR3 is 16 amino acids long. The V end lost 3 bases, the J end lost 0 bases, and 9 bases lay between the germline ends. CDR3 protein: CASSLDSPSGANVLTF. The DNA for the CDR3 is TGTGCCAGCAGTTTGGACAGTCCCTCTGGGGCCAACGTCCTGACTTTC.

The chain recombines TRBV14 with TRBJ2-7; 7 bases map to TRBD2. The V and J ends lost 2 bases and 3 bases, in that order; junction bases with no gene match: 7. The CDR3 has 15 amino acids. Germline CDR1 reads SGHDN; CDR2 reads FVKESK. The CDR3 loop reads CASSQSAGTHYEQYF. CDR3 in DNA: TGTGCCAGCAGCCAATCAGCGGGGACGCACTACGAGCAGTACTTC.

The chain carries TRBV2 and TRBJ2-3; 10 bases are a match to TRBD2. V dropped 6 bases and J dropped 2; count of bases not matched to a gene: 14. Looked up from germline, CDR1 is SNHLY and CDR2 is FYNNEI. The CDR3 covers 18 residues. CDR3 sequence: CASSQLSWTSGFTDTQYF. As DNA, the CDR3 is TGTGCCAGCAGCCAACTCTCTTGGACTAGCGGATTCACAGATACGCAGTATTTT.

The CDR3 is CSAAGQNNQPQHF. The CDR3 nucleotides read TGCAGCGCCGCCGGACAGAACAATCAGCCCCAGCATTTT. This chain connects TRBV29-1 to TRBJ1-5; TRBD1 is a possible D gene (6 bases). The CDR3 spans 13 residues. Germline loops: CDR1 SQVTM, CDR2 ANQGSEA. Deletions cut 7 bases from V and 3 bases from J, with 13 bases between. Filled out from reference TRBV29-1 and TRBJ1-5, the complete variable domain reads SAVISQKPSRDICQRGTSLTIQCQVDSQVTMMFWYRQQPGQSLTLIATANQGSEATYESGFVIDKFPISRPNLTFSTLTVSNMSPEDSSIYLCSAAGQNNQPQHFGDGTRLSIL.

CDR3 in amino acids: CASSSGRGTSRSPLHF. CDR3 nucleotides: TGTGCCAGCAGTTCTGGACGGGGAACCTCTCGGTCACCCCTCCACTTT. The chain employs TRBV19 and TRBJ1-6, with unresolved D. CDR3 size: 16 residues. CDR1 is LNHDA, CDR2 SQIVND, per germline (reference sequence). Trimming stripped 9 bases from V and 10 bases from J, with 25 bases between.

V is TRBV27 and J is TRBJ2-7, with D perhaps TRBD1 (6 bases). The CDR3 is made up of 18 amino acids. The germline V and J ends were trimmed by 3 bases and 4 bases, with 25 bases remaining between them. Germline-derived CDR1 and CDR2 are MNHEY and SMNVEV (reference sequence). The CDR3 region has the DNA TGTGCCAGCAGTTTGAGAACAGGGACCCAAAGATCGGCTTACGAGCAGTACTTC. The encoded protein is CASSLRTGTQRSAYEQYF.

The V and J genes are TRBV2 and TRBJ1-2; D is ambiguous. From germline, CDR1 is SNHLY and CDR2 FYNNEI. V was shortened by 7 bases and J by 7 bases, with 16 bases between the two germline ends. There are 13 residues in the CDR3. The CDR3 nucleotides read TGTGCCAGCACGGACTGGGCCTGGGGTGGCTACACCTTC. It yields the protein CASTDWAWGGYTF.

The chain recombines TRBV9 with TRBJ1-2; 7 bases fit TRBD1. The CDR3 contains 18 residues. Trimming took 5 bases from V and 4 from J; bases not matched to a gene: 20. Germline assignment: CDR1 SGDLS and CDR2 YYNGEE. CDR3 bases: TGTGCCAGCAGTAGATCCGGGACAGTGAGTAGTTTAGGCTATGGCTACACCTTC. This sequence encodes CASSRSGTVSSLGYGYTF.

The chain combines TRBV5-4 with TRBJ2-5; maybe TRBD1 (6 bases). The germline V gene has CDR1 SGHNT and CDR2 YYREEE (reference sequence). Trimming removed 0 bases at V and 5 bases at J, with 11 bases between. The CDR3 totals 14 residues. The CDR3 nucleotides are TGTGCCAGCAGCTTGGCCACCAGGGGTGAGACCCAGTACTTC. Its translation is CASSLATRGETQYF.

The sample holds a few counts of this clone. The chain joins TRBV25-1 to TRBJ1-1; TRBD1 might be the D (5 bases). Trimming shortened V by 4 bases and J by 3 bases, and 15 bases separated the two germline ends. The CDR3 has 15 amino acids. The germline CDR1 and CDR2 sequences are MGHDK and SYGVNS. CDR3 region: CASSGGRRLDTEAFF. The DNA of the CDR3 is TGTGCCAGCAGTGGGGGGAGAAGGTTGGACACTGAAGCTTTCTTT.

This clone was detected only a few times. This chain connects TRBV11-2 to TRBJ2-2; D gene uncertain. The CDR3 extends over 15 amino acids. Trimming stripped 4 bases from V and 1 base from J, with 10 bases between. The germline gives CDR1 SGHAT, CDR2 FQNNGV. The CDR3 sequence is CASSSGRQNTGELFF. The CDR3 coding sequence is TGTGCCAGCAGCTCAGGACGTCAGAACACCGGGGAGCTGTTTTTT.

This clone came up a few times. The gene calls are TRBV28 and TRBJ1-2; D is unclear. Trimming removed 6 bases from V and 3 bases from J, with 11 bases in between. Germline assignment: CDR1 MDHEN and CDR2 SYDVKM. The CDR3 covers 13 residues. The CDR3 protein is CASRPNLDYGYTF. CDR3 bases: TGTGCCAGCAGACCCAATCTTGACTATGGCTACACCTTC.

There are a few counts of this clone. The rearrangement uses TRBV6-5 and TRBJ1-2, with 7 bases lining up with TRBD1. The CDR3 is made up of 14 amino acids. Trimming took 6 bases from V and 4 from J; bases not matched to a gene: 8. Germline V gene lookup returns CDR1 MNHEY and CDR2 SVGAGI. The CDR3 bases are TGTGCCAGCAGCTTGACAGGGATGTCCTATGGCTACACCTTC. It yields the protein CASSLTGMSYGYTF.

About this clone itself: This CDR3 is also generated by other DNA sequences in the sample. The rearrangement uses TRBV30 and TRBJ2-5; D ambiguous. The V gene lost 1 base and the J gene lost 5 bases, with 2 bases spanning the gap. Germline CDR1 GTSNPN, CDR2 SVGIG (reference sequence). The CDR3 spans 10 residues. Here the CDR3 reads CAWSGETQYF. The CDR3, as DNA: TGTGCCTGGAGTGGGGAGACCCAGTACTTC. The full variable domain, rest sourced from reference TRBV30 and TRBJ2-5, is SQTIHQWPATLVQPVGSPLSLECTVEGTSNPNLYWYRQAAGRGLQLLFYSVGIGQISSEVPQNLSASRPQDRQFILSSKKLLLSDSGFYLCAWSGETQYFGPGTRLLVL.

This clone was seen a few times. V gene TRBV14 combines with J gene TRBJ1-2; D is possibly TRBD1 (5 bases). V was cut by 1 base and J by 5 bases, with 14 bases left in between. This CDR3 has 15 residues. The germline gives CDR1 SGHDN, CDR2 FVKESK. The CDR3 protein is CASSQAVGGLYGYTF. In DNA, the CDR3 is TGTGCCAGCAGCCAAGCCGTCGGGGGATTGTATGGCTACACCTTC.

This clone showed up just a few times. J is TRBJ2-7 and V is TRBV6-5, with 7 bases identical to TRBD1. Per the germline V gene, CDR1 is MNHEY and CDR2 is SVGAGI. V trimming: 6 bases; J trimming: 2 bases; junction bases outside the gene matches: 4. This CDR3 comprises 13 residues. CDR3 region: CASRPDRAYEQYF. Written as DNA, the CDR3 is TGTGCCAGCAGGCCCGACAGGGCCTACGAGCAGTACTTC.

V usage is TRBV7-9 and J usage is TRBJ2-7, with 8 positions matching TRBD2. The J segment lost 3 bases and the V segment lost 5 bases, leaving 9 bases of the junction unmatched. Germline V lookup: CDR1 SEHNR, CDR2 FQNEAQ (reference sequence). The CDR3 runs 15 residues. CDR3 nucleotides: TGTGCCAGCAGCCCCGCGGGGGGCGGTTTCTACGAGCAGTACTTC. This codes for CASSPAGGGFYEQYF.

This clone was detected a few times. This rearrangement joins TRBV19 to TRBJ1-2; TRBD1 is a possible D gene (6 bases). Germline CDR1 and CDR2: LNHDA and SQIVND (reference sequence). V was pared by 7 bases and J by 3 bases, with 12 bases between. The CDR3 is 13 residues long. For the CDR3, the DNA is TGTGCCAGTATCGGGGGGCGCGACTATGGCTACACCTTC. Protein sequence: CASIGGRDYGYTF.

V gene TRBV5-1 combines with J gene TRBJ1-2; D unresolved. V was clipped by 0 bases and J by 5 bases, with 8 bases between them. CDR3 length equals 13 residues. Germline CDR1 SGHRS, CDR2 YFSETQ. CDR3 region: CASSLEPSYGYTF. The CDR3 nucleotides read TGCGCCAGCAGCTTGGAACCATCGTATGGCTACACCTTC.

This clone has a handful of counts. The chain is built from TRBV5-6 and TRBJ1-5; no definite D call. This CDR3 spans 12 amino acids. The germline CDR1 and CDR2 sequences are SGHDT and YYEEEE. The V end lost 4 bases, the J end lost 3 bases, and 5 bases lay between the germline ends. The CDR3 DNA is TGTGCCAGCAGCACTTACAATCAGCCCCAGCATTTT. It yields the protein CASSTYNQPQHF.

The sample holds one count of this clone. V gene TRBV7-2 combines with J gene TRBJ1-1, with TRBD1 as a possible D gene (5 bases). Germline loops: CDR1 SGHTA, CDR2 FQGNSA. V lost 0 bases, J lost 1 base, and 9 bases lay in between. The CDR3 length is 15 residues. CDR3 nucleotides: TGTGCCAGCAGCTTAGCTGGGACGCAGAACACTGAAGCTTTCTTT. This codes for CASSLAGTQNTEAFF.

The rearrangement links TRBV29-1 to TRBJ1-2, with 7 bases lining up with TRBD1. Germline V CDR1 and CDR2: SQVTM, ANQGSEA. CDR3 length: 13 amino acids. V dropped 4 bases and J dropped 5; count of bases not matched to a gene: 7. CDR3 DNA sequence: TGCAGCGTTGGCAAGGAGACAGGGTATGGCTACACCTTC. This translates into CSVGKETGYGYTF.

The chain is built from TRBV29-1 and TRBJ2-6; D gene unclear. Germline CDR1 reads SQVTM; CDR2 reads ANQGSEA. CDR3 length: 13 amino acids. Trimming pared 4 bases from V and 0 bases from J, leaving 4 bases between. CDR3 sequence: CSVVGSGANVLTF. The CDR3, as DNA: TGCAGCGTTGTAGGCTCTGGGGCCAACGTCCTGACTTTC.

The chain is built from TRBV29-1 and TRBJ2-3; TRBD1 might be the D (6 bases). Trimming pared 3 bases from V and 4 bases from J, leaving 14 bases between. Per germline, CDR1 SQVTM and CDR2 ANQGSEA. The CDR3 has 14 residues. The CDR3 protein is CSVEGAGVADTQYF. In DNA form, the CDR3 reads TGCAGCGTTGAGGGGGCAGGCGTCGCAGATACGCAGTATTTT.